This T cell receptor (beta chain) originates from a study of Tregs in tolerant kidney transplant recipients. As regards this clone: Its specificity is not known.

Germline values: CDR1 SGHNT, CDR2 YYREEE (reference sequence). V was shortened by 0 bases and J by 3 bases, with 12 bases between the two germline ends. There are 15 residues in the CDR3. Generated by immunoSEQ multiplex PCR, the TCRdb table keeps only in-frame clones and is missing some. The table has more than 60,000 clones, 85% to 90% seen once. Study-wide findings and caveats: Activated donor B cell expansion appeared to reveal the most relevant donor-specific TCRbeta repertoire.

CD4+CD25+CD127- Tregs, CD4+CD25- non-Tregs, CD4 and CD8 cells were sorted. The source of this sequence is a human donor who received a combined kidney and bone marrow transplant. Specimen: CD4+ T cells from blood, collected before the transplant. This rearrangement joins TRBV5-4 to TRBJ1-1, with a tentative D call TRBD1 (5 bases). The CDR3 DNA is TGTGCCAGCAGCTTGGACGCAGGGTCCTACACTGAAGCTTTCTTT. It yields the protein CASSLDAGSYTEAFF.